This TCR beta chain came from a study of cytomegalovirus exposure and HLA in healthy donors. The donors formed part of the roughly 120-subject validation cohort, distinct from the roughly 700-subject first cohort. There are 14 residues in the CDR3. Trimming took 5 bases from V and 2 from J; bases not matched to a gene: 4. CDR1 SQVTM and CDR2 ANQGSEA come from the germline V gene. Overall study findings and caveats: The investigators catalogued 150 or so TCR beta chains as cytomegalovirus-associated. Most sequenced TCRs were rare (though some public TCRs occurred in many donors). Subsequent analysis found a tendency for first-cohort TCR clusters to co-occur within the 120 or so validation repertoires.

As for this clone: The antigen is not known.

Method: immunoSEQ multiplex PCR; TCRdb's copy keeps in-frame clones and lacks some. The sample lists around 190,000 clones, roughly 77% occurring once. Source material: PBMCs. The receptor was derived from a woman between 25 and 40 years old in good health and CMV-seronegative. This chain joins TRBV29-1 and TRBJ2-3, with 10 bases that match TRBD2. CDR3 amino acids: CSVSSGSPTDTQYF. CDR3 DNA: TGCAGCGTTTCTAGCGGGAGTCCCACAGATACGCAGTATTTT.